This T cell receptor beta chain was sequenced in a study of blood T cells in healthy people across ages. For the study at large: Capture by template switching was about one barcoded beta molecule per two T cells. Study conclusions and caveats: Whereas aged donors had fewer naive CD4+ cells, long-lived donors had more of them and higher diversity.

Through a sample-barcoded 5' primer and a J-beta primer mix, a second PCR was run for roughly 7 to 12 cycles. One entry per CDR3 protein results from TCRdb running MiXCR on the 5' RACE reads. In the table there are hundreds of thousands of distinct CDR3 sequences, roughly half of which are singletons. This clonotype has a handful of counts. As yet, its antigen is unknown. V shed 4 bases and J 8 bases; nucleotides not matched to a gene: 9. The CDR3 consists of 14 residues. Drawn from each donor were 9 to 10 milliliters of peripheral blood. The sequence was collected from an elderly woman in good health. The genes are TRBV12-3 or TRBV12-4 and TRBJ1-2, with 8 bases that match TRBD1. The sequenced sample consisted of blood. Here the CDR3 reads CASSYSAGGRGYTF. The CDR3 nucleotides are TGTGCCAGCAGTTATTCGGCAGGGGGCCGGGGCTACACCTTC.